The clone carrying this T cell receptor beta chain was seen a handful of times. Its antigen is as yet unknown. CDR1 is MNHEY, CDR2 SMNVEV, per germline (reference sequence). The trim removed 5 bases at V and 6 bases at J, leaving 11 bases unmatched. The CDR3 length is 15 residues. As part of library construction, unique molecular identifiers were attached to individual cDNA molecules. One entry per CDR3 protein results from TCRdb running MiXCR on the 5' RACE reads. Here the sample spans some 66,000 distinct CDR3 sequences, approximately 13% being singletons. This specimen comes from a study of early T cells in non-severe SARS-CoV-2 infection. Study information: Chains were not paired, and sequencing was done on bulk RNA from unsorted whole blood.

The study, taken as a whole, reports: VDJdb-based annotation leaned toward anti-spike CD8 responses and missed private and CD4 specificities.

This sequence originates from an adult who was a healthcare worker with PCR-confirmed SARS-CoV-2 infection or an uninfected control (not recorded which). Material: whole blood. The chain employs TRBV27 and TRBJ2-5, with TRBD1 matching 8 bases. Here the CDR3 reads CASSIGQGRVKTQYF. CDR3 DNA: TGTGCCAGCAGTATTGGACAGGGTCGCGTGAAGACCCAGTACTTC.